The clone carrying this T cell receptor beta chain came up a few times. The sample is drawn from a study of blood T cells in healthy people across ages. The V end lost 5 bases, the J end lost 3 bases, and 7 bases lay between the germline ends. The CDR3 is 12 residues long. From germline, CDR1 is MDHEN and CDR2 SYDVKM. Alongside a J-beta primer mix, a sample-barcoded 5' primer served in a second PCR lasting roughly 7 to 12 cycles. TCRdb analysed the 5' RACE reads with MiXCR anew, one entry per CDR3 protein. This sample has roughly 680,000 distinct CDR3 sequences, with around 21% found just once. Material: blood. The chain is built from TRBV28 and TRBJ1-1; D gene uncertain. This TCR came from a man in his sixties or seventies in good health. The CDR3 nucleotides read TGTGCCAGCAGTATGAGGGACACTGAAGCTTTCTTT. This gives the protein CASSMRDTEAFF.